Each of the 9 T cell receptor beta chains below was sequenced from the same sample in a study of vaccination and CD4 T cells after COVID-19. Treatment meaning: approximately nine-day PBMC culture with coronavirus spike peptide pools or control peptides (ViraFEST assay). These receptors' antigens are unknown. The Oncomine TCR Beta short-read assay was applied to DNA of cultured CD4+ T cells. TCRdb re-called the PCR reads through MiXCR, storing one row per CDR3 protein. Altogether about 15,000 distinct CDR3 sequences are present, about 50% being singletons, with the ten largest covering under 10%. Specimen: CD4+ T cells from blood, cultured in vitro. The receptors shown here come from a human donor who had recovered from COVID-19.

This clonotype was recorded a few times. V usage is TRBV21-1 and J usage is TRBJ1-1; TRBD1, the table's D call, lacks a check against the DNA. TRBV21-1 is a listed pseudogene. CDR3 size: 15 residues. The DNA of the CDR3 is TGTGCCAGCAGCAAAGTAGGGGGCGCGGGCACTGAAGCTTTCTTT. Its protein product is CASSKVGGAGTEAFF.

The J gene is TRBJ1-1, the V gene TRBV7-2; a weak D match, TRBD1 (5 bases). Germline lookup yields CDR1 SGHTA and CDR2 FQGNSA. The length of the CDR3 is 15 residues. Deletions cut 4 bases from V and 3 bases from J, with 15 bases between. CDR3 loop: CASSSGGVLYTEAFF. The DNA of the CDR3 is TGTGCCAGCAGCTCCGGAGGGGTACTTTACACTGAAGCTTTCTTT.

The chain employs TRBV23-1 and TRBJ2-3, with D unclear. TRBV23-1 is designated an ORF whose function remains uncertain. The CDR3 loop spans 13 amino acids. V was cut by 3 bases and J by 5 bases, with 9 bases left in between. The chain's CDR3 is CASSQSWRDTQYF. CDR3 in DNA: TGCGCCAGCAGTCAGTCATGGAGAGATACGCAGTATTTT.

V and J are TRBV5-1 and TRBJ1-1; D gene unclear. This CDR3 has 13 amino acids. The V end lost 2 bases, the J end lost 4 bases, and 9 bases lay between the germline ends. Germline assignment: CDR1 SGHRS and CDR2 YFSETQ. CDR3 amino acids: CASSFSGATEAFF. Written as DNA, the CDR3 is TGCGCCAGCAGCTTCTCGGGTGCCACTGAAGCTTTCTTT. Combining the CDR3 with reference TRBV5-1 and TRBJ1-1 gives the whole variable domain KAGVTQTPRYLIKTRGQQVTLSCSPISGHRSVSWYQQTPGQGLQFLFEYFSETQRNKGNFPGRFSGRQFSNSRSEMNVSTLELGDSALYLCASSFSGATEAFFGQGTRLTVV.

The chain recombines TRBV12-3 or TRBV12-4 with TRBJ1-2; 11 nucleotides align to TRBD1. After removal of 4 bases from V and 8 bases from J, the junction contained 3 bases not matched to a gene. This CDR3 region has 13 residues. The CDR3 nucleotides are TGTGCCAGCAGTTCGGGACAGGGGGTCGGCTACACCTTC. As protein: CASSSGQGVGYTF.

This clonotype turned up a few times. V is TRBV20-1 and J is TRBJ1-3; weak D call: TRBD1 (5 bases). The CDR3 loop spans 16 amino acids. Germline CDR1 and CDR2: DFQATT and SNEGSKA (reference sequence). Trimming stripped 6 bases from V and 2 bases from J, with 20 bases between. As DNA, the CDR3 is TGCAGTGCCCCGACGTCGGACGGGGGAACTGGAAACACCATATATTTT. Translation gives CSAPTSDGGTGNTIYF.

This clonotype was detected only once. V and J are TRBV27 and TRBJ2-1, with D unresolved. This CDR3 spans 15 amino acids. Germline V lookup: CDR1 MNHEY, CDR2 SMNVEV (reference sequence). Trimming removed 6 bases at V and 2 bases at J, with 14 bases between. The CDR3 here is CASSLDLTTYNEQFF. CDR3 sequence (DNA): TGTGCCAGCAGCTTGGACCTTACTACCTACAATGAGCAGTTCTTC.

This clonotype was detected a few times. The chain employs TRBV7-9 and TRBJ1-2; D is unresolved. Trimming shortened V by 5 bases and J by 5 bases, and 12 bases separated the two germline ends. Germline V CDR1 and CDR2: SEHNR, FQNEAQ (reference sequence). This CDR3 spans 13 amino acids. CDR3 bases: TGTGCCAGCAGCAAAAATACGTATTATGGCTACACCTTC. Its protein product is CASSKNTYYGYTF.

The chain couples TRBV6-1 to TRBJ2-2; D not resolved. This CDR3 comprises 12 residues. V lost 8 bases to trimming and J lost 1 base, with 5 bases between them. Germline V gives CDR1 MNHNS, CDR2 SASEGT. This CDR3 reads CASQGNTGELFF. The CDR3 region has the DNA TGTGCCAGCCAAGGGAACACCGGGGAGCTGTTTTTT.